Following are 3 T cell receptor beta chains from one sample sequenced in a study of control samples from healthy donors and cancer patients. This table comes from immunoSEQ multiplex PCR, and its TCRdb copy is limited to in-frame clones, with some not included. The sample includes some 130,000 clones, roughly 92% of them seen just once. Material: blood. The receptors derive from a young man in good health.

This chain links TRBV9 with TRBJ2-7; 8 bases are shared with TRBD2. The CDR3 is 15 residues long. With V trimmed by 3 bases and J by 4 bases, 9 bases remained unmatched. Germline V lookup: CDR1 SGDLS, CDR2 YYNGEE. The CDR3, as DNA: TGTGCCAGCAGCGCCTCCGGGGGGGCCATATACGAGCAGTACTTC. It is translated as CASSASGGAIYEQYF.

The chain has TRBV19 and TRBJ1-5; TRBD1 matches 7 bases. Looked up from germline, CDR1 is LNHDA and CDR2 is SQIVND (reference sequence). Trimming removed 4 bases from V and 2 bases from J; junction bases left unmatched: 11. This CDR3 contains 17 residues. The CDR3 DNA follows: TGTGCCAGTAGTACCTACAGGGGACCTGGGGGCAATCAGCCCCAGCATTTT. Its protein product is CASSTYRGPGGNQPQHF.

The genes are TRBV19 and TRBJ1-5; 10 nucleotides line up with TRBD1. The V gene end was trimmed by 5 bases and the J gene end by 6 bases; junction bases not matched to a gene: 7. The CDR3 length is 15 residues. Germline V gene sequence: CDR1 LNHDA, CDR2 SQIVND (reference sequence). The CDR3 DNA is TGTGCCAGTAGTTTGCACCGGGACAGGGGTCAGCCCCAGCATTTT. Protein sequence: CASSLHRDRGQPQHF.